This T cell receptor (beta chain) was captured by sequencing in a study of low-dose radiotherapy and immunotherapy resistance in tumors. Study summary: In Cohort 2, 1 Gy per fraction was delivered every two weeks, for a total of 13 Gy over 26 weeks. The authors gave intravenous cyclophosphamide 200 mg/m2 every two weeks, one day before radiation and immunotherapy.

First-strand cDNA relied on TRAV- and TRBV-specific primers spanning alpha and beta chains. The authors ran 20 PCR cycles to amplify TCRs with a constant-region primer and V-primer adapter. TCRdb itself ran the reads through MiXCR, one entry per CDR3 protein. The sample consists of about 20,000 distinct CDR3 sequences, approximately 79% of them appearing once. Ipilimumab, nivolumab, aspirin, low-dose cyclophosphamide and low-dose radiotherapy were administered to donors. Patients with advanced, tumor-infiltrating lymphocyte-negative solid tumors were eligible. The receptor was isolated from a human donor with advanced metastatic prostate, ovarian, gallbladder or colorectal cancer (not recorded which). This table probably holds off-target reads from a library built for another chain.

This CDR3 is CASSYGQVLETQYF. The CDR3 nucleotides read TGTGCCAGCAGTTACGGACAGGTTTTAGAGACCCAGTACTTC. The genes are TRBV28 and TRBJ2-5, with 7 bases fitting TRBD1. This CDR3 region has 14 residues. The germline V gene encodes CDR1 MDHEN and CDR2 SYDVKM. V dropped 4 bases and J dropped 4; count of bases not matched to a gene: 6.